There are a few counts of the clone carrying this TCR beta chain. The V end was cut by 7 bases, the J end by 1 base, with 11 bases between. The CDR3 is made up of 14 amino acids. Germline CDR1 is MNHNS and CDR2 is SASEGT. This specimen belongs to a study of identical twins. Unique molecular identifiers were present on the cDNA, and a universal primer site came from template switching. TCRdb re-called the 5' RACE reads with MiXCR, one entry per CDR3 protein. The sample has 200,000 to 300,000 distinct CDR3 sequences, around 6.6% seen once. This sample also belongs to another study, concerning yellow fever vaccine responses in identical twins. That report notes: Twins' vaccine T cell response reportedly seemed partly convergent, partly personalized.

The chain links TRBV6-1 to TRBJ2-1; tentative D call: TRBD2 (6 bases). Material: memory (CD45RO+) T cells sorted from blood. The TCR sequence derives from a woman between 18 and 29 years old in good health. CDR3 coding DNA: TGTGCCAGCACACCGCGGGGTTCCTACAATGAGCAGTTCTTC. Translation gives CASTPRGSYNEQFF.